The rows below give T cell receptor beta chains drawn from one sample of a study of response to subunit inactivated influenza vaccine. TCRdb independently ran MiXCR on the RT-PCR reads; one entry per CDR3 protein. The sample carries about 800,000 distinct CDR3 sequences, over 20% recorded once. Here the sequenced sample was PBMCs from blood, taken approximately 5 days after vaccination. These receptors were obtained from a man aged 50 to 59 who received an inactivated influenza vaccine. The CDR3 runs from the conserved cysteine through the conserved F or W. The D gene is left open where the match is weak. Size is omitted from some rows. Given values are once, few, many or a class for expanded clones.

J: TRBJ2-7; size: NA; D: TRBD1; V: TRBV10-3; CDR3: CAIRMDRDLSYEQYF; DNA: TGTGCCATCAGGATGGACAGGGACCTTTCCTACGAGCAGTACTTC
J: TRBJ1-2; size: few; D: TRBD1; V: TRBV6-5; CDR3: CASSYSKGRQGSF; DNA: TGTGCCAGCAGTTACTCTAAGGGCCGACAGGGTTCCTTC
J: TRBJ1-2; size: few; D: NA; V: TRBV20-1; CDR3: CSGTVMGGYTF; DNA: TGCAGTGGGACTGTAATGGGCGGCTACACCTTC
J: TRBJ1-2; size: NA; D: NA; V: TRBV15; CDR3: CATSDGGRANYGYTF; DNA: TGTGCCACCAGCGATGGGGGTCGCGCCAACTATGGCTACACCTTC
J: TRBJ2-7; size: NA; D: NA; V: TRBV20-1; CDR3: CSASKITGRSYEQYF; DNA: TGCAGTGCTAGCAAGATTACCGGGAGATCCTACGAGCAGTACTTC
J: TRBJ2-7; size: NA; D: TRBD2; V: TRBV7-6; CDR3: CASSWGTSPYEQYF; DNA: TGTGCCAGCAGCTGGGGGACTAGTCCCTACGAGCAGTACTTC
J: TRBJ2-2; size: NA; D: NA; V: TRBV4-3; CDR3: CASSQDLTGSGELFF; DNA: TGCGCCAGCAGCCAAGATTTAACCGGAAGCGGGGAGCTGTTTTTT
J: TRBJ2-7; size: few; D: TRBD1; V: TRBV7-2; CDR3: CASSTWTGPGSEQYF; DNA: TGTGCCAGCAGCACCTGGACAGGGCCTGGGAGCGAGCAGTACTTC
J: TRBJ2-1; size: few; D: NA; V: TRBV20-1; CDR3: CSARPLPGATNEQFF; DNA: TGCAGTGCTAGACCGCTCCCGGGGGCCACCAATGAGCAGTTCTTC
J: TRBJ2-7; size: NA; D: TRBD1; V: TRBV29-1; CDR3: CSVEGYRDRAYEQYF; DNA: TGCAGCGTTGAGGGGTATAGGGACAGGGCCTACGAGCAGTACTTC